This TCR beta chain was observed in a study of T cell repertoires in cytomegalovirus infection. On the study more broadly: Evidence of both CMV infection and a matching HLA type came from public TCR beta signatures.

Germline CDR1 SGHTA, CDR2 FQGTGA. The V gene end was trimmed by 4 bases and the J gene end by 0 bases; junction bases not matched to a gene: 1. CDR3 length: 14 amino acids. One entry per CDR3 protein results from TCRdb running MiXCR on the reads. The table has 110,000 or so distinct CDR3 sequences, roughly 30% seen once. This clonotype was seen repeatedly, ten times or more. Its target is unknown. The chain is built from TRBV7-3 and TRBJ2-3, with 7 nucleotides matching TRBD1. This material consisted of CD8+ T cells from cultured PBMCs, taken from culture after CMV antigen stimulation. This TCR was recovered from a human donor in good health (CMV status not recorded). Some clones in this sample may be carry-over from other donors' samples. The CDR3 loop is CASSSDRSTDTQYF. The DNA of the CDR3 is TGTGCCAGCAGCTCGGACAGGAGCACAGATACGCAGTATTTT.